These 14 T cell receptor beta chains were sequenced from one sample in a study of blood T cells in healthy people across ages. Using a J-beta primer mix together with a sample-barcoded 5' primer, a second PCR was run for about 6 to 12 cycles. Each CDR3 protein gets one entry after TCRdb re-called the 5' RACE reads with MiXCR. Among some 560,000 distinct CDR3 sequences listed, roughly a quarter were seen once. These data are also associated with another study on T cells of mothers and their children.

Material: blood. The receptors stem from a boy between 2 and 10 years old in good health.

With regard to this clonotype: At one end the junction does not follow the germline gene, possibly because of a read error. The V and J genes are TRBV6-5 and TRBJ2-2; 8 bases agree with TRBD1. CDR1 and CDR2 (germline): MNHEY, SVGAGI. The CDR3 sequence is 15 residues long. CDR3 amino acids: CASSQDRVTHRELLF. CDR3 DNA: TGTGCCAGCAGCCAGGACAGGGTGACCCACCGGGAGCTGCTTTTT.

This clonotype was detected only a few times. This chain links TRBV4-3 with TRBJ2-7; perhaps TRBD1 as D (5 bases). CDR3 size: 13 residues. V was clipped by 4 bases and J by 5 bases, with 12 bases between them. Germline V gives CDR1 LGHNA, CDR2 YSLEER. The DNA of the CDR3 is TGCGCCAGCAGCCCCCAGGCAGGGAACGAGCAGTACTTC. It specifies CASSPQAGNEQYF.

This clonotype turned up a few times. The CDR3 sequence: CASSVPPGPYNEQFF. In DNA form, the CDR3 reads TGTGCCAGCAGCGTACCCCCCGGCCCCTACAATGAGCAGTTCTTC. The chain combines TRBV9 with TRBJ2-1, with D unresolved. This CDR3 spans 15 amino acids. V was trimmed by 1 base and J by 2 bases, leaving 10 bases between them. The germline V gene has CDR1 SGDLS and CDR2 YYNGEE.

This clonotype was counted a few times. No conserved phenylalanine or tryptophan is present at the end of the CDR3, so a read error is the likely explanation. This sequence joins TRBV5-1 and TRBJ1-4; 7 bases are a match to TRBD1. CDR1 is SGHRS and CDR2 is YFSETQ in the germline V gene. CDR3 length: 15 amino acids. Unmatched junction bases numbered 13, after V lost 4 bases and J lost 10 bases. The CDR3 sequence: CASSQTGQSTGKLFS. CDR3 nucleotide sequence: TGCGCCAGCAGCCAAACGGGACAGTCTACGGGAAAACTGTTTTCT.

This clonotype came up once. V and J are TRBV18 and TRBJ2-5; D is possibly TRBD1 (6 bases). The V gene's germline CDR1 is KGHSH and CDR2 LQKENI. The CDR3 loop spans 14 amino acids. Trimming shortened V by 2 bases and J by 2 bases, and 9 bases separated the two germline ends. The CDR3 DNA reads as TGTGCCAGCTCACCATATACAGGGCAAGAGACCCAGTACTTC. This translates into CASSPYTGQETQYF.

This clonotype was counted a few times. V is TRBV25-1 and J is TRBJ1-2; 7 bases fit TRBD1. Germline CDR1 is MGHDK and CDR2 is SYGVNS. J gave up 6 bases and V 4 bases, and 8 bases lay outside the gene matches. The CDR3 loop spans 14 amino acids. The CDR3: CASSATTGLDGYTF. The CDR3 coding sequence is TGTGCCAGCAGTGCGACGACAGGGTTGGATGGCTACACCTTC.

The sample holds a few counts of this clonotype. The rearrangement links TRBV29-1 to TRBJ1-1; tentatively, D is TRBD1 (6 bases). V gave up 3 bases and J gave up 11 bases, with 16 bases separating them. This CDR3 has 12 amino acids. Germline V gene lookup returns CDR1 SQVTM and CDR2 ANQGSEA. The DNA for the CDR3 is TGCAGCGTTGAGGCCAGGGGCGACGAGGCTTTCTTT. This encodes CSVEARGDEAFF.

The V and J genes are TRBV10-3 and TRBJ2-5; D may be TRBD1 (5 bases). With 2 bases removed from V and 1 base from J, the gap between germline ends came to 14 bases. The CDR3 is 16 residues long. Germline CDR1 reads ENHRY; CDR2 reads SYGVKD. This CDR3 is CAISEGAERVQETQYF. The CDR3 nucleotides are TGTGCCATCAGTGAGGGGGCCGAACGCGTCCAAGAGACCCAGTACTTC.

This chain connects TRBV10-3 to TRBJ2-7; D not certain. Trimming pared 6 bases from V and 2 bases from J, leaving 5 bases between. The germline gives CDR1 ENHRY, CDR2 SYGVKD. This CDR3 is 11 amino acids long. CDR3 residues: CAISATYEQYF. The DNA for the CDR3 is TGTGCCATCAGCGCGACCTACGAGCAGTACTTC.

The chain joins TRBV5-1 to TRBJ2-5, with 10 bases aligning to TRBD1. V trimming: 4 bases; J trimming: 3 bases; junction bases outside the gene matches: 3. Germline CDR1 is SGHRS and CDR2 is YFSETQ. The CDR3 consists of 14 residues. CDR3: CASSRQGAEETQYF. CDR3 bases: TGCGCCAGCAGCCGACAGGGGGCCGAAGAGACCCAGTACTTC. Full variable domain (outside the CDR3, taken from reference TRBV5-1 and TRBJ2-5): KAGVTQTPRYLIKTRGQQVTLSCSPISGHRSVSWYQQTPGQGLQFLFEYFSETQRNKGNFPGRFSGRQFSNSRSEMNVSTLELGDSALYLCASSRQGAEETQYFGPGTRLLVL.

This clonotype was seen a handful of times. The chain is built from TRBV19 and TRBJ2-5, with TRBD2 as a possible D gene (6 bases). This CDR3 has 14 amino acids. Looked up from germline, CDR1 is LNHDA and CDR2 is SQIVND (reference sequence). V dropped 4 bases and J dropped 5 bases, with 14 bases sitting between them. CDR3 sequence reads: CASSTRGGWETQYF. The CDR3 nucleotides read TGTGCCAGTAGTACCCGGGGAGGCTGGGAGACCCAGTACTTC.

The chain links TRBV3-1 to TRBJ2-1, with D perhaps TRBD1 (6 bases). The V gene's germline CDR1 is LGHDT and CDR2 YNNKEL (reference sequence). Trimming took off 3 bases at V and 1 base at J, with 7 bases between the two ends. This CDR3 has 14 residues. The CDR3 coding sequence is TGTGCCAGCAGCCAGGGGGCTTCCTACAATGAGCAGTTCTTC. Translating gives CASSQGASYNEQFF.

Details on this clonotype: One end of the junction varies from germline; a read error may be responsible. This sequence joins TRBV5-4 and TRBJ2-6; D possibly uses TRBD1 or TRBD2 (5 bases each). CDR3 length: 16 residues. Germline CDR1 is SGHNT and CDR2 is YYREEE (reference sequence). In DNA, the CDR3 is TGTGCCAGCAGCTCAGGGACCTCCTCTGGGGCCAGCGTCCTGACTTTC. Protein sequence: CASSSGTSSGASVLTF.

Here the CDR3 DNA reads TGTGCCAGCAGCACTGATTTTCATGGCTACACCTTC. It is translated as CASSTDFHGYTF. The rearrangement links TRBV9 to TRBJ1-2; the D is unclear. This CDR3 is 12 amino acids long. Germline CDR1 and CDR2: SGDLS and YYNGEE. V lost 4 bases and J lost 6, with 10 bases in between.